This entry lists 16 T cell receptor beta chains sequenced from one sample in a study of draining lymph node invasion in breast cancer. Memory regulatory T cells were sorted as CD4+ CD45RA- CD25high cells. TCRdb independently ran MiXCR on the bulk RNA-seq reads; one entry per CDR3 protein. Among some 2,900 distinct CDR3 sequences listed, 70% were seen once. The sequencing input was sorted memory Tregs from a lymph node. These receptors were obtained from a female donor with luminal breast cancer.

The chain joins TRBV7-9 to TRBJ1-1; D perhaps matches TRBD1 (6 bases). The V gene's germline CDR1 is SEHNR and CDR2 FQNEAQ (reference sequence). V shed 1 base and J shed 0 bases, with 6 bases lying between them. The CDR3 is 14 amino acids. CDR3 DNA sequence: TGTGCCAGCAGCTTAGGGGGGCTGAACACTGAAGCTTTCTTT. This codes for CASSLGGLNTEAFF.

The genes are TRBV30 and TRBJ1-2; D perhaps matches TRBD1 (5 bases). Between the trimmed V and J ends, which lost 3 bases and 4 bases, there was a span of 18 bases. Germline V gives CDR1 GTSNPN, CDR2 SVGIG (reference sequence). This CDR3 comprises 15 residues. The CDR3 loop is CAWRPSGGIIYGYTF. The CDR3 bases are TGTGCCTGGAGGCCCTCCGGGGGGATCATCTATGGCTACACCTTC. The full variable domain, rest sourced from reference TRBV30 and TRBJ1-2, is SQTIHQWPATLVQPVGSPLSLECTVEGTSNPNLYWYRQAAGRGLQLLFYSVGIGQISSEVPQNLSASRPQDRQFILSSKKLLLSDSGFYLCAWRPSGGIIYGYTFGSGTRLTVV.

The CDR3 is CASSFNRGQYEQYF. Here the CDR3 DNA reads TGTGCCAGCAGCTTTAACAGGGGACAATACGAGCAGTACTTC. V and J are TRBV7-2 and TRBJ2-7, with 7 bases aligning to TRBD1. Unmatched junction bases numbered 6, after V lost 3 bases and J lost 4 bases. The CDR3 length is 14 residues. Germline loops: CDR1 SGHTA, CDR2 FQGNSA.

The rearrangement uses TRBV28 and TRBJ1-2, with D tentatively TRBD1 (5 bases). Per the germline V gene, CDR1 is MDHEN and CDR2 is SYDVKM. V was pared by 5 bases and J by 6 bases, with 16 bases between. CDR3 length: 14 amino acids. The CDR3 loop reads CASSPRVTVDGYTF. The CDR3 DNA is TGTGCCAGCAGTCCCAGGGTCACGGTGGATGGCTACACCTTC.

This clonotype was picked up a small number of times. The V and J genes are TRBV11-2 and TRBJ2-2; TRBD1 matches 11 bases. CDR1 is SGHAT and CDR2 is FQNNGV in the germline V gene. The junction had 12 bases not matched to a gene; V was cut back by 3 bases and J by 9 bases. The CDR3 loop spans 17 amino acids. This chain's CDR3 is CASSFGAGQGANRELFF. CDR3 in DNA: TGTGCCAGCAGCTTCGGAGCAGGACAGGGGGCTAATAGGGAGCTGTTTTTT.

This chain uses TRBV19 with TRBJ1-2; TRBD1 matches at 11 bases. Per germline, CDR1 LNHDA and CDR2 SQIVND (reference sequence). After removal of 3 bases from V and 7 bases from J, the junction contained 4 bases not matched to a gene. The length of the CDR3 is 14 residues. The CDR3 DNA follows: TGTGCCAGTAGTATCGGACAGGGGGCTGGTGGCTACACCTTC. This translates into CASSIGQGAGGYTF. Supplemented by reference TRBV19 and TRBJ1-2, the full variable domain reads DGGITQSPKYLFRKEGQNVTLSCEQNLNHDAMYWYRQDPGQGLRLIYYSQIVNDFQKGDIAEGYSVSREKKESFPLTVTSAQKNPTAFYLCASSIGQGAGGYTFGSGTRLTVV.

J is TRBJ2-7 and V is TRBV10-3; 7 bases line up with TRBD2. The V and J ends lost 2 bases and 4 bases, in that order; junction bases with no gene match: 8. Per germline, CDR1 ENHRY and CDR2 SYGVKD. There are 15 residues in the CDR3. The CDR3 sequence is CAISELGGSAYEQYF. The DNA of the CDR3 is TGTGCCATCAGTGAGCTCGGCGGGAGTGCTTACGAGCAGTACTTC.

The chain employs TRBV7-2 and TRBJ2-7; no clear D gene. The germline gives CDR1 SGHTA, CDR2 FQGNSA. The CDR3 length is 16 residues. Deletions cut 3 bases from V and 0 bases from J, with 15 bases between. The CDR3 reads CASSFLRNGPSYEQYF. CDR3 DNA: TGTGCCAGCAGCTTTTTGCGGAACGGGCCCTCCTACGAGCAGTACTTC.

This clonotype was seen more than once but under ten times. CDR3 in DNA: TGTGCCAGCAGCCCTCACAGGGCTGATGAAAAACTGTTTTTT. Its protein is CASSPHRADEKLFF. The chain carries TRBV7-8 and TRBJ1-4; maybe TRBD1 (6 bases). Germline V lookup: CDR1 SGHVS, CDR2 FQNEAQ. The CDR3 length is 14 residues. V dropped 5 bases and J dropped 6 bases, with 13 bases sitting between them.

The rearrangement joins TRBV20-1 to TRBJ2-7; the D gene is possibly TRBD2 (6 bases). The germline V gene has CDR1 DFQATT and CDR2 SNEGSKA (reference sequence). The V end was cut by 2 bases, the J end by 6 bases, with 11 bases between. The CDR3 contains 12 residues. The CDR3 nucleotides read TGCAGTGCTAGAACCGGGACTGGCGAGCAGTACTTC. Encoded protein: CSARTGTGEQYF.

This chain connects TRBV4-2 to TRBJ1-1, with 9 bases matching TRBD1. The CDR3 consists of 15 residues. Trimming cost V 4 bases and J 5 bases; bases outside gene matches: 8. Germline CDR1 reads LGHNA; CDR2 reads YNFKEQ. This CDR3 is CASSLPRTGDTEAFF. The CDR3 DNA follows: TGTGCCAGCAGCCTACCAAGGACAGGGGATACTGAAGCTTTCTTT.

The J gene is TRBJ1-1, the V gene TRBV19; D is possibly TRBD1 (5 bases). In germline, CDR1 is LNHDA, CDR2 SQIVND (reference sequence). V lost 6 bases and J 8 bases, leaving 13 bases between the germline ends. The CDR3 totals 12 residues. The CDR3 loop reads CASRHGGSEAFF. CDR3 in DNA: TGTGCCAGTAGGCATGGGGGGAGCGAAGCTTTCTTT.

The rearrangement links TRBV6-1 to TRBJ2-7, with D perhaps given as TRBD1 or TRBD2 (6 bases each). The CDR3 is made up of 17 amino acids. Germline V gene data show CDR1 as MNHNS and CDR2 as SASEGT. The ends were cut back, 5 bases at V and 2 bases at J, with 22 bases in the middle. CDR3 in amino acids: CASSPGGTQGGTYEQYF. CDR3 nucleotides: TGTGCCAGCAGTCCGGGCGGGACCCAAGGGGGAACCTACGAGCAGTACTTC.

This clonotype occurred a few times. The chain links TRBV5-1 to TRBJ2-2; D gene unclear. Germline V gene lookup returns CDR1 SGHRS and CDR2 YFSETQ. Trimming stripped 0 bases from V and 0 bases from J, with 9 bases between. The CDR3 is made up of 16 amino acids. The CDR3 DNA follows: TGCGCCAGCAGCTTGGATCGGCAATCGAACACCGGGGAGCTGTTTTTT. Residues: CASSLDRQSNTGELFF. Based on the CDR3 plus reference TRBV5-1 and TRBJ2-2, the full variable domain is KAGVTQTPRYLIKTRGQQVTLSCSPISGHRSVSWYQQTPGQGLQFLFEYFSETQRNKGNFPGRFSGRQFSNSRSEMNVSTLELGDSALYLCASSLDRQSNTGELFFGEGSRLTVL.

The chain links TRBV12-3 or TRBV12-4 to TRBJ2-6, with D hard to call. The V end lost 1 base, the J end lost 0 bases, and 7 bases lay between the germline ends. The CDR3 runs 16 residues. The CDR3 coding sequence is TGTGCCAGCAGTTTAGGGGTCGACTCTGGGGCCAACGTCCTGACTTTC. Translation: CASSLGVDSGANVLTF.

The V call is TRBV24-1, the J call TRBJ1-4; the match to TRBD1 covers 7 bases. The CDR3 has 14 amino acids. V lost 4 bases and J lost 4; bases outside the gene matches: 2. Looked up from germline, CDR1 is KGHDR and CDR2 is SFDVKD. The CDR3 here is CATSDRDSNEKLFF. The CDR3 DNA reads TGTGCCACCAGTGACCGGGACAGTAATGAAAAACTGTTTTTT.